Below are 28 T cell receptor beta chains sequenced from a single sample in a study of T cell clones after liver transplantation. The table came from immunoSEQ multiplex PCR; TCRdb's copy has only in-frame clones and leaves some out. Of tens of thousands of clones listed, 86% were seen once; the top ten hold 2% to 2.5%. This specimen was CD4+ T cells from blood, taken 24 months after liver transplant. The receptors shown here come from a human patient who received a liver transplant. Some T cells may have come from the graft donor.

The V and J genes are TRBV7-8 and TRBJ2-2; D may match TRBD1 or TRBD2 (5 bases each). V gave up 5 bases and J gave up 6 bases, with 22 bases separating them. The germline V gene encodes CDR1 SGHVS and CDR2 FQNEAQ. This CDR3 is built from 17 residues. In DNA, the CDR3 is TGTGCCAGCAGCCACCTCTTCGGACTCCTAGGGGCCGGGGAGCTGTTTTTT. Translated, it gives CASSHLFGLLGAGELFF.

This chain joins TRBV7-2 and TRBJ2-2, with 8 nucleotides matching TRBD1. Germline V gene data show CDR1 as SGHTA and CDR2 as FQGNSA. V lost 3 bases to trimming and J lost 5 bases; unmatched junction nucleotides: 5. The CDR3 is 15 amino acids. CDR3 in DNA: TGTGCCAGCAGCTTTCAAACAGGGGGGACCGGGGAGCTGTTTTTT. The encoded protein is CASSFQTGGTGELFF.

The chain has TRBV2 and TRBJ2-1; perhaps TRBD2 as D (5 bases). The CDR3 runs to 16 residues. V was shortened by 7 bases and J by 15 bases, with 31 bases between the two germline ends. Germline-derived CDR1 and CDR2 are SNHLY and FYNNEI. The DNA for the CDR3 is TGTGCCAGCACCACTATCTTAGCGTGGGGTCGGGGAGTGGGGTTCTTC. This sequence encodes CASTTILAWGRGVGFF.

The chain couples TRBV7-8 to TRBJ2-5, with TRBD2 matching 15 bases. Trimming removed 4 bases from V and 4 bases from J; junction bases left unmatched: 7. The CDR3 is 17 amino acids. From germline, CDR1 is SGHVS and CDR2 FQNEAQ. CDR3 residues: CASSYVPGLAGGETQYF. CDR3 DNA: TGTGCCAGCAGCTACGTCCCGGGACTAGCGGGGGGAGAGACCCAGTACTTC.

The gene calls are TRBV7-7 and TRBJ2-1; D remains unclear. The germline V gene has CDR1 SSHAT and CDR2 FNYEAQ (reference sequence). The V end was cut by 1 base, the J end by 2 bases, with 9 bases between. The CDR3 has 15 amino acids. The CDR3 coding sequence is TGTGCCAGCAGCTTAGGGACGGACCCCTACAATGAGCAGTTCTTC. It encodes CASSLGTDPYNEQFF.

This clone was seen only a few times. The chain carries TRBV7-6 and TRBJ2-1; 10 bases are a match to TRBD1. CDR1 is SGHVS and CDR2 is FNYEAQ in the germline V gene. V shed 5 bases, J shed 0 bases, and the junction held 19 bases outside the gene matches. CDR3 length: 21 amino acids. CDR3: CASSGRPGQGFSTRSYNEQFF. The CDR3 region has the DNA TGTGCCAGCAGCGGCCGGCCGGGACAGGGGTTCTCAACTCGCTCCTACAATGAGCAGTTCTTC.

V and J are TRBV4-2 and TRBJ2-3; 9 bases match TRBD2. This CDR3 comprises 17 residues. V was pared by 1 base and J by 0 bases, with 5 bases of the junction left unmatched. Germline V CDR1 and CDR2: LGHNA, YNFKEQ. For the CDR3, the DNA is TGTGCCAGCAGCCAAGTGGCTAGCGGGGCTAGCACAGATACGCAGTATTTT. This translates into CASSQVASGASTDTQYF.

This chain joins TRBV10-2 and TRBJ2-7, with TRBD2 identical over 14 bases. This CDR3 comprises 17 residues. V was pared by 8 bases and J by 2 bases, with 11 bases of the junction left unmatched. Germline V gene sequence: CDR1 WSHSY, CDR2 SAAADI. The CDR3 loop is CASGLAGGLGSPYEQYF. The CDR3 DNA follows: TGCGCCAGCGGACTAGCGGGAGGCCTGGGTTCCCCCTACGAGCAGTACTTC.

The rearrangement uses TRBV11-2 and TRBJ1-1, with 7 bases identical to TRBD1. Trimming removed 1 base from V and 2 bases from J; junction bases left unmatched: 7. This CDR3 has 16 residues. The germline CDR1 and CDR2 sequences are SGHAT and FQNNGV. As DNA, the CDR3 is TGTGCCAGCAGCTTAGGGGACAGTTTTTCCAACACTGAAGCTTTCTTT. Its translation is CASSLGDSFSNTEAFF.

The genes are TRBV29-1 and TRBJ2-6; unclear D gene. The CDR3 contains 12 residues. The germline V gene has CDR1 SQVTM and CDR2 ANQGSEA. Trimming pared 7 bases from V and 0 bases from J, leaving 4 bases between. The CDR3 region is CSGLSGANVLTF. The CDR3 coding sequence is TGCAGCGGTCTCTCTGGGGCCAACGTCCTGACTTTC.

The V and J genes are TRBV6-1 and TRBJ1-5; 8 positions agree with TRBD1. CDR3 size: 14 residues. Unmatched junction bases numbered 8, after V lost 8 bases and J lost 5 bases. Germline CDR1 and CDR2: MNHNS and SASEGT. The CDR3 reads CASLAQGAYQPQHF. The CDR3 nucleotides read TGTGCCAGCTTGGCGCAGGGGGCCTATCAGCCCCAGCATTTT.

The V gene is TRBV30, the J gene TRBJ2-2, with 7 bases identical to TRBD2. V lost 4 bases and J lost 7; bases outside the gene matches: 6. CDR1 and CDR2 (germline): GTSNPN, SVGIG (reference sequence). The CDR3 sequence is 13 residues long. The CDR3 region is CAWNYLAVGELFF. Here the CDR3 DNA reads TGTGCCTGGAACTATCTAGCGGTCGGGGAGCTGTTTTTT.

The rearrangement joins TRBV6-5 to TRBJ2-2; D perhaps matches TRBD1 (5 bases). The V and J ends lost 8 bases and 2 bases respectively, with 9 bases between them. Germline loops: CDR1 MNHEY, CDR2 SVGAGI. There are 13 residues in the CDR3. Written as DNA, the CDR3 is TGTGCCAGCGAGGACACAAACACCGGGGAGCTGTTTTTT. This translates into CASEDTNTGELFF.

V is TRBV10-2 and J is TRBJ2-1, with 11 bases that match TRBD2. CDR3 length: 18 amino acids. Trimming removed 4 bases from V and 5 bases from J; junction bases left unmatched: 13. Germline V CDR1 and CDR2: WSHSY, SAAADI. CDR3 region: CASSGKVLAGGGDNEQFF. The CDR3, as DNA: TGCGCCAGCAGTGGGAAAGTCCTAGCGGGAGGAGGGGACAATGAGCAGTTCTTC.

The rearrangement links TRBV7-2 to TRBJ1-1, with D hard to call. The CDR3 has 13 residues. V lost 1 base, J lost 4 bases, and 7 bases lay in between. Germline V gives CDR1 SGHTA, CDR2 FQGNSA. The chain's CDR3 is CASSLGGSTEAFF. The CDR3 nucleotides are TGTGCCAGCAGCTTAGGTGGCTCCACTGAAGCTTTCTTT.

This sequence joins TRBV28 and TRBJ1-1; no clear D. Germline V gives CDR1 MDHEN, CDR2 SYDVKM. V was pared by 10 bases and J by 0 bases, with 6 bases between. CDR3 size: 11 residues. CDR3: CATAVNTEAFF. The CDR3 coding sequence is TGTGCCACCGCAGTGAACACTGAAGCTTTCTTT.

CDR3 sequence reads: CASSSGTGNNSPLHF. The DNA of the CDR3 is TGTGCCAGTAGCTCCGGGACAGGGAATAATTCACCCCTCCACTTT. The chain couples TRBV19 to TRBJ1-6; 9 bases map to TRBD1. The trim removed 6 bases at V and 5 bases at J, leaving 5 bases unmatched. From germline, CDR1 is LNHDA and CDR2 SQIVND (reference sequence). The length of the CDR3 is 15 residues.

This clone was picked up one time. V and J are TRBV28 and TRBJ1-3, with 7 bases fitting TRBD1. CDR1 and CDR2 (germline): MDHEN, SYDVKM. V lost 4 bases and J lost 0; bases outside the gene matches: 12. The CDR3 sequence is 18 residues long. This CDR3 reads CASSSGTVLNFSGNTIYF. In DNA, the CDR3 is TGTGCCAGCAGTTCCGGGACAGTGTTGAACTTCTCTGGAAACACCATATATTTT.

The chain recombines TRBV6-5 with TRBJ2-2; TRBD1 is a possible D gene (5 bases). The ends were cut back, 4 bases at V and 0 bases at J, with 12 bases in the middle. Per germline, CDR1 MNHEY and CDR2 SVGAGI. This CDR3 has 16 residues. The CDR3 loop reads CASSSSWGANTGELFF. CDR3 nucleotide sequence: TGTGCCAGCAGTTCTAGTTGGGGCGCGAACACCGGGGAGCTGTTTTTT.

This clone is a singleton in its sample. The rearrangement joins TRBV5-4 to TRBJ1-6; tentative D call: TRBD1 (5 bases). The ends were cut back, 1 base at V and 10 bases at J, with 9 bases in the middle. CDR1 SGHNT and CDR2 YYREEE come from the germline V gene (reference sequence). This CDR3 region has 13 residues. CDR3 loop: CASSLQGESPLHF. DNA for the CDR3: TGTGCCAGCAGCTTGCAGGGAGAGTCACCCCTCCACTTT.

This chain uses TRBV19 with TRBJ2-7; tentatively, D is TRBD2 (6 bases). Germline CDR1 reads LNHDA; CDR2 reads SQIVND (reference sequence). This CDR3 contains 12 residues. Trimming cost V 4 bases and J 3 bases, with 7 bases left between them. Written as DNA, the CDR3 is TGTGCCAGTAGTAGGCGGGGCTACGAGCAGTACTTC. This sequence encodes CASSRRGYEQYF.

This clone was detected once. J is TRBJ2-7 and V is TRBV27, with TRBD2 identical over 13 bases. The CDR3 length is 15 residues. CDR1 is MNHEY, CDR2 SMNVEV, per germline (reference sequence). V shed 8 bases and J 4 bases; nucleotides not matched to a gene: 8. CDR3 DNA sequence: TGTGCCAGCTCTTCCCCGACTAGCGGGAGGTACGAGCAGTACTTC. Translation: CASSSPTSGRYEQYF.

This chain uses TRBV27 with TRBJ1-5; D unresolved. The CDR3 has 13 amino acids. The V and J ends lost 2 bases and 6 bases respectively, with 8 bases between them. The germline V gene has CDR1 MNHEY and CDR2 SMNVEV (reference sequence). CDR3 residues: CASSLEGLQPQHF. CDR3 in DNA: TGTGCCAGCAGTTTAGAGGGTCTTCAGCCCCAGCATTTT.

In its sample, this clone was seen once. This chain uses TRBV9 with TRBJ2-7, with a weak D call TRBD2 (5 bases). The CDR3 is made up of 15 amino acids. Trimming left V 0 bases short and J 0 bases short, with 10 bases between. Germline V gene data show CDR1 as SGDLS and CDR2 as YYNGEE. CDR3 sequence (DNA): TGTGCCAGCAGCGTAGACTCGGGGTACTCCTACGAGCAGTACTTC. This sequence encodes CASSVDSGYSYEQYF.

The J gene is TRBJ2-2, the V gene TRBV6-1, with TRBD1 matching over 10 bases. The V and J ends lost 6 bases and 6 bases, in that order; junction bases with no gene match: 7. The CDR3 contains 15 residues. The V gene's germline CDR1 is MNHNS and CDR2 SASEGT. CDR3 sequence: CASRGDRGPSGELFF. CDR3 nucleotides: TGTGCCAGCAGGGGGGACAGGGGCCCCTCCGGGGAGCTGTTTTTT.

This rearrangement joins TRBV4-1 to TRBJ2-3, with TRBD2 matching over 10 bases. The CDR3 runs 18 residues. Looked up from germline, CDR1 is MGHRA and CDR2 is YSYEKL. J gave up 7 bases and V 4 bases, and 17 bases lay outside the gene matches. CDR3 bases: TGCGCCAGCAGCCCGAGCACTACCTTAGCGGGAGGCCGGAATACGCAGTATTTT. This sequence encodes CASSPSTTLAGGRNTQYF.

This chain links TRBV6-5 with TRBJ2-5; tentative D call: TRBD1 (5 bases). This CDR3 spans 13 amino acids. Per the germline V gene, CDR1 is MNHEY and CDR2 is SVGAGI. V gave up 7 bases and J gave up 6 bases, with 15 bases separating them. The chain's CDR3 is CASKMPAGKTQYF. As DNA, the CDR3 is TGTGCCAGCAAAATGCCCGCAGGGAAGACCCAGTACTTC.

V usage is TRBV9 and J usage is TRBJ2-1, with 7 bases that match TRBD2. Unmatched junction bases numbered 7, after V lost 3 bases and J lost 1 base. Looked up from germline, CDR1 is SGDLS and CDR2 is YYNGEE. The CDR3 is 16 residues long. In DNA, the CDR3 is TGTGCCAGCAGCGGCACAGGCGGGGGTTCCTACAATGAGCAGTTCTTC. This encodes CASSGTGGGSYNEQFF.